This passage covers 27 T cell receptor beta chains from one sample sequenced in a study of blood T cell repertoires in COVID-19. This table comes from immunoSEQ multiplex PCR, and its TCRdb copy is limited to in-frame clones, with some not included. The sample comprises about 180,000 clones, roughly 80% of which are singletons, and 13% to 15% rests with the top ten. Sample: PBMCs or T cells enriched from blood (not recorded which). These receptors were collected from a man between 60 and 70 years old who had been exposed to COVID-19.

The chain carries TRBV10-3 and TRBJ1-3; D is unclear. V lost 5 bases and J 0 bases, leaving 17 bases between the germline ends. The CDR3 loop spans 17 amino acids. Germline V gene sequence: CDR1 ENHRY, CDR2 SYGVKD. DNA of the CDR3: TGTGCCATCAGTAAACTAAGAACCGAGAGCTCTGGAAACACCATATATTTT. This translates into CAISKLRTESSGNTIYF.

The chain links TRBV4-3 to TRBJ1-5; D perhaps matches TRBD1 (6 bases). Trimming took off 4 bases at V and 6 bases at J, with 16 bases between the two ends. Germline assignment: CDR1 LGHNA and CDR2 YSLEER. This CDR3 region has 15 residues. The CDR3, as DNA: TGCGCCAGCAGCCCATCAGGGGCGGGGGGTCAGCCCCAGCATTTT. Encoded protein: CASSPSGAGGQPQHF.

This clone was seen at least ten times. The chain combines TRBV5-4 with TRBJ2-1; no clear D. V shed 4 bases and J shed 1 base, with 12 bases lying between them. CDR1 and CDR2 (germline): SGHNT, YYREEE (reference sequence). CDR3 length: 15 residues. Written as DNA, the CDR3 is TGTGCCAGCAGCCCAGCGAGCCCTTCCTACAATGAGCAGTTCTTC. Translation gives CASSPASPSYNEQFF.

J is TRBJ2-7 and V is TRBV28; 7 bases are shared with TRBD1. After removal of 6 bases from V and 2 bases from J, the junction contained 4 bases not matched to a gene. The CDR3 is made up of 13 amino acids. Per germline, CDR1 MDHEN and CDR2 SYDVKM. CDR3 loop: CASRDRLTYEQYF. DNA of the CDR3: TGTGCCAGCAGGGACAGGTTGACCTACGAGCAGTACTTC.

V gene TRBV5-4 combines with J gene TRBJ1-5; D unresolved. The CDR3 runs 14 residues. Germline lookup yields CDR1 SGHNT and CDR2 YYREEE (reference sequence). Trimming took off 0 bases at V and 0 bases at J, with 4 bases between the two ends. CDR3 protein: CASSLAGSNQPQHF. CDR3 in DNA: TGTGCCAGCAGCTTGGCGGGTAGCAATCAGCCCCAGCATTTT.

The chain uses TRBV7-6 and TRBJ2-6, with D possibly matching TRBD2 (5 bases). V was shortened by 5 bases and J by 0 bases, with 8 bases between the two germline ends. The CDR3 has 15 residues. Germline CDR1 SGHVS, CDR2 FNYEAQ. The CDR3, as DNA: TGTGCCAGCAGCACTACTAGCTCTGGGGCCAACGTCCTGACTTTC. Its protein is CASSTTSSGANVLTF.

This chain connects TRBV28 to TRBJ1-5; D is uncertain. The germline V and J ends were trimmed by 3 bases and 5 bases, with 8 bases remaining between them. The germline gives CDR1 MDHEN, CDR2 SYDVKM. CDR3 size: 13 residues. The CDR3 reads CASSFTGDQPQHF. CDR3 coding DNA: TGTGCCAGCAGTTTCACCGGGGATCAGCCCCAGCATTTT. The whole variable domain, remainder taken from reference TRBV28 and TRBJ1-5, is DVKVTQSSRYLVKRTGEKVFLECVQDMDHENMFWYRQDPGLGLRLIYFSYDVKMKEKGDIPEGYSVSREKKERFSLILESASTNQTSMYLCASSFTGDQPQHFGDGTRLSIL.

J is TRBJ1-4 and V is TRBV7-2; possible D gene TRBD1, 6 bases. CDR1 SGHTA and CDR2 FQGNSA come from the germline V gene. V lost 4 bases and J lost 7, with 19 bases in between. This CDR3 has 16 residues. CDR3 loop: CASSSESRGATEKLFF. The DNA of the CDR3 is TGTGCCAGCAGCTCCGAGTCCAGGGGCGCGACTGAAAAACTGTTTTTT.

This clone was seen just once. J is TRBJ1-6 and V is TRBV9; the match to TRBD1 covers 10 bases. The CDR3 loop spans 15 amino acids. CDR1 is SGDLS, CDR2 YYNGEE, per germline. The V segment lost 5 bases and the J segment 8 bases; nucleotides outside the gene matches: 7. The CDR3 protein is CASSSSGTGDSPLHF. The CDR3 DNA reads TGTGCCAGCAGTTCCTCCGGGACAGGGGATTCACCCCTCCACTTT.

In its sample, this clone was seen a few times. The V gene is TRBV6-5, the J gene TRBJ2-1, with 7 bases that match TRBD2. The junction had 11 bases not matched to a gene; V was cut back by 8 bases and J by 10 bases. The CDR3 is 13 residues long. Looked up from germline, CDR1 is MNHEY and CDR2 is SVGAGI. The CDR3 DNA reads TGTGCCAGCCTATCCGGGGGAGGGCGAGAGCAGTTCTTC. The encoded protein is CASLSGGGREQFF.

J is TRBJ2-7 and V is TRBV6-5; D is unresolved. Germline loops: CDR1 MNHEY, CDR2 SVGAGI. V was shortened by 2 bases and J by 0 bases, with 8 bases between the two germline ends. The CDR3 runs 14 residues. The CDR3 spells CASSYTEASYEQYF. Here the CDR3 DNA reads TGTGCCAGCAGTTACACCGAGGCCTCCTACGAGCAGTACTTC.

This clone occurred a few times. This sequence joins TRBV7-7 and TRBJ2-7, with TRBD1 matching over 7 bases. There are 13 residues in the CDR3. Germline values: CDR1 SSHAT, CDR2 FNYEAQ (reference sequence). The J segment lost 6 bases and the V segment lost 4 bases, leaving 6 bases of the junction unmatched. The CDR3 spells CASSSDRVTEQYF. For the CDR3, the DNA is TGTGCCAGCAGCTCCGACAGGGTGACCGAGCAGTACTTC.

The rearrangement uses TRBV11-2 and TRBJ2-4, with no clear D. V was trimmed by 1 base and J by 1 base, leaving 5 bases between them. Germline values: CDR1 SGHAT, CDR2 FQNNGV. The CDR3 consists of 14 residues. In DNA form, the CDR3 reads TGTGCCAGCAGCTTAGCAGGTGCCAAAAACATTCAGTACTTC. Its protein is CASSLAGAKNIQYF.

This clone has just a few counts. The chain links TRBV10-3 to TRBJ2-7; 11 bases fit TRBD1. This CDR3 comprises 18 residues. V was pared by 3 bases and J by 0 bases, with 10 bases of the junction left unmatched. Germline CDR1 and CDR2: ENHRY and SYGVKD. In DNA, the CDR3 is TGTGCCATCAGTGACTTGGGACGGACAGGGGGCGGCTCCTACGAGCAGTACTTC. Translating it yields CAISDLGRTGGGSYEQYF.

The V gene is TRBV29-1, the J gene TRBJ1-2; no reliable D call. This CDR3 has 11 residues. The germline V gene encodes CDR1 SQVTM and CDR2 ANQGSEA. With 3 bases removed from V and 8 bases from J, the gap between germline ends came to 10 bases. The CDR3 sequence is CSVEDGPGYTF. In DNA, the CDR3 is TGCAGCGTTGAGGATGGGCCCGGCTACACCTTC.

The V call is TRBV4-2, the J call TRBJ2-7, with D perhaps TRBD2 (6 bases). Trimming took 4 bases from V and 0 from J, leaving 7 bases between them. The CDR3 is 13 residues long. Germline V gene data show CDR1 as LGHNA and CDR2 as YNFKEQ. Here the CDR3 DNA reads TGTGCCAGCAGCCGGGACTTCTCCTACGAGCAGTACTTC. It yields the protein CASSRDFSYEQYF.

This chain uses TRBV10-1 with TRBJ1-4; no firm D call. CDR3 length: 9 residues. The ends were cut back, 11 bases at V and 8 bases at J, with 6 bases in the middle. CDR1 WNHNN and CDR2 SYGVQD come from the germline V gene (reference sequence). Here the CDR3 reads CAGGEKLFF. The CDR3 region has the DNA TGCGCCGGCGGAGAAAAACTGTTTTTT.

This chain links TRBV29-1 with TRBJ1-2; D possibly corresponds to TRBD1 (5 bases). CDR3 length: 14 amino acids. V lost 5 bases and J 3 bases, leaving 16 bases between the germline ends. CDR1 and CDR2 (germline): SQVTM, ANQGSEA. DNA for the CDR3: TGCAGCGTTTCTAACAGGAATCCGGACTATGGCTACACCTTC. The encoded protein is CSVSNRNPDYGYTF.

The chain has TRBV19 and TRBJ2-6; 7 positions match TRBD1. Germline V gene lookup returns CDR1 LNHDA and CDR2 SQIVND (reference sequence). Trimming cost V 5 bases and J 2 bases; bases outside gene matches: 6. CDR3 length equals 16 residues. CDR3 sequence (DNA): TGTGCCAGTAGTGGCCGGGACAGAACTGGGGCCAACGTCCTGACTTTC. This sequence encodes CASSGRDRTGANVLTF.

The J gene is TRBJ1-6, the V gene TRBV5-4; possibly TRBD1 for D (5 bases). The CDR3 consists of 12 residues. Trimming removed 4 bases at V and 16 bases at J, with 15 bases between. Per the germline V gene, CDR1 is SGHNT and CDR2 is YYREEE (reference sequence). The CDR3 spells CASSPDIGGLHF. The CDR3 DNA sequence: TGTGCCAGCAGCCCTGACATCGGGGGTCTCCACTTT. The full variable domain, with the rest looked up from reference TRBV5-4 and TRBJ1-6, is ETGVTQSPTHLIKTRGQQVTLRCSSQSGHNTVSWYQQALGQGPQFIFQYYREEENGRGNFPPRFSGLQFPNYSSELNVNALELDDSALYLCASSPDIGGLHFGNGTRLTVT.

The chain employs TRBV20-1 and TRBJ2-3; 9 nucleotides match TRBD2. Losses at the gene ends were 3 bases for V and 3 bases for J; bases not matched to a gene: 4. CDR1 is DFQATT, CDR2 SNEGSKA, per germline (reference sequence). The CDR3 sequence is 14 residues long. Here the CDR3 DNA reads TGCAGTGCTAGTATCCTAGCGGGAACAGATACGCAGTATTTT. Residues: CSASILAGTDTQYF.

Only one count was recorded for this clone. The J gene is TRBJ1-2, the V gene TRBV5-1; 7 bases map to TRBD1. CDR3 length: 13 residues. Per germline, CDR1 SGHRS and CDR2 YFSETQ. J gave up 8 bases and V 1 base, and 5 bases lay outside the gene matches. The CDR3 region has the DNA TGCGCCAGCAGCTTGACAGGGGATGAGGGCTACACCTTC. Amino acids: CASSLTGDEGYTF. Based on the CDR3 plus reference TRBV5-1 and TRBJ1-2, the full variable domain is KAGVTQTPRYLIKTRGQQVTLSCSPISGHRSVSWYQQTPGQGLQFLFEYFSETQRNKGNFPGRFSGRQFSNSRSEMNVSTLELGDSALYLCASSLTGDEGYTFGSGTRLTVV.

The gene calls are TRBV28 and TRBJ2-2; 9 bases are shared with TRBD1. Germline V CDR1 and CDR2: MDHEN, SYDVKM. The CDR3 contains 16 residues. V lost 2 bases, J lost 2 bases, and 3 bases stayed unmatched. The CDR3 reads CASSLRGQGNTGELFF. CDR3 bases: TGTGCCAGCAGTTTACGGGGACAGGGAAACACCGGGGAGCTGTTTTTT.

The rearrangement joins TRBV5-1 to TRBJ2-7; 9 bases match TRBD1. This CDR3 spans 16 amino acids. Germline trimming cut 0 bases from V and 5 bases from J; bases unmatched to any gene: 9. CDR1 is SGHRS, CDR2 YFSETQ, per germline. CDR3 protein: CASSLAGQGLVHEQYF. DNA of the CDR3: TGCGCCAGCAGCTTGGCCGGACAGGGGTTGGTCCACGAGCAGTACTTC.

The chain has TRBV2 and TRBJ1-3, with 9 bases that match TRBD1. Germline V CDR1 and CDR2: SNHLY, FYNNEI. This CDR3 spans 14 amino acids. The ends lost 6 bases at V and 8 bases at J; junction bases unmatched: 8. The CDR3 nucleotides are TGTGCCAGCAGCGGTACAGGGGGCAGGGACACCATATATTTT. This encodes CASSGTGGRDTIYF. The variable domain in full, with the rest retrieved from reference TRBV2 and TRBJ1-3, is EPEVTQTPSHQVTQMGQEVILRCVPISNHLYFYWYRQILGQKVEFLVSFYNNEISEKSEIFDDQFSVERPDGSNFTLKIRSTKLEDSAMYFCASSGTGGRDTIYFGEGSWLTVV.

This chain links TRBV2 with TRBJ1-1, with 10 bases lining up with TRBD1. V was clipped by 4 bases and J by 4 bases; unmatched bases: 3. The CDR3 spans 14 residues. Germline CDR1 reads SNHLY; CDR2 reads FYNNEI. CDR3 loop: CASSVGQGPTEAFF. The CDR3 bases are TGTGCCAGCAGTGTGGGACAGGGGCCCACTGAAGCTTTCTTT.

J is TRBJ1-2 and V is TRBV28; D gene unclear. CDR1 is MDHEN, CDR2 SYDVKM, per germline. This CDR3 contains 15 residues. V was clipped by 6 bases and J by 4 bases, with 18 bases between them. CDR3 in amino acids: CASRTMRGPGYGYTF. The CDR3 DNA follows: TGTGCCAGCAGAACCATGCGGGGTCCTGGCTATGGCTACACCTTC.